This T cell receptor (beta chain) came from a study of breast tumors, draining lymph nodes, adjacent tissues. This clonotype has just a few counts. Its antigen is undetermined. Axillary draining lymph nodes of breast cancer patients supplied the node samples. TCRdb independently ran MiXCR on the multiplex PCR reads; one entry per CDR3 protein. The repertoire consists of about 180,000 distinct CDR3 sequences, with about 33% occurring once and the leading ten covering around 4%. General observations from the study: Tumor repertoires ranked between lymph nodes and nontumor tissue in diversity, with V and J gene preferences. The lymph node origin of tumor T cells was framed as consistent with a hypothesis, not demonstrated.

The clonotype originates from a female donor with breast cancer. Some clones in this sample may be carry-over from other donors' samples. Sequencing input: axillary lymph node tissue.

CDR3 loop: CASSPAQRDTDTQYF. The CDR3 DNA reads TGTGCCAGCTCACCAGCCCAGCGGGACACAGATACGCAGTATTTT. The rearrangement links TRBV18 to TRBJ2-3; 7 positions match TRBD2. CDR3 length: 15 amino acids. The germline V gene has CDR1 KGHSH and CDR2 LQKENI. V was clipped by 2 bases and J by 2 bases; unmatched bases: 4.